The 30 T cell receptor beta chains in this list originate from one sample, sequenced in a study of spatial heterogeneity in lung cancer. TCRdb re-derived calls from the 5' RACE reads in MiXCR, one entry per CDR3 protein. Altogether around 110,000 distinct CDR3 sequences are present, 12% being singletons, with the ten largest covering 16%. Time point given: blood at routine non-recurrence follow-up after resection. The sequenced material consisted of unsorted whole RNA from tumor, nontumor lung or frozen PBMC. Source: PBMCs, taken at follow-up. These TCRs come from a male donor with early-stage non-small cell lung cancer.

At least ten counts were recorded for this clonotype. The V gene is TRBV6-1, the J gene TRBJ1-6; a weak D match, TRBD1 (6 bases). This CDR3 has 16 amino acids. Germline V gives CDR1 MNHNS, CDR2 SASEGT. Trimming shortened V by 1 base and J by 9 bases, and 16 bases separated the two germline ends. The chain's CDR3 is CASSEEGGHATSPLHF. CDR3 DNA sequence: TGTGCCAGCAGTGAAGAAGGGGGGCATGCAACTTCACCCCTCCACTTT.

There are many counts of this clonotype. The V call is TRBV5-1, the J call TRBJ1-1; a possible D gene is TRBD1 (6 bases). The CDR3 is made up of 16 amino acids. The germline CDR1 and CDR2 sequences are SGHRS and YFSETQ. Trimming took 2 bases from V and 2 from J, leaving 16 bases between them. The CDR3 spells CASSLTSGAFNTEAFF. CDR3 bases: TGCGCCAGCAGCTTAACGTCGGGGGCCTTCAACACTGAAGCTTTCTTT.

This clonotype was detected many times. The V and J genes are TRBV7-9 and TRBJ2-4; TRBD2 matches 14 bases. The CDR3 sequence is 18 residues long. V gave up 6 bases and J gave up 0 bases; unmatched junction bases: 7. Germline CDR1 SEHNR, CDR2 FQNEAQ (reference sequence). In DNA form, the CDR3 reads TGTGCCAGCAGGAGGACTAGCGGGGGGTCACTAGCCAAAAACATTCAGTACTTC. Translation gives CASRRTSGGSLAKNIQYF.

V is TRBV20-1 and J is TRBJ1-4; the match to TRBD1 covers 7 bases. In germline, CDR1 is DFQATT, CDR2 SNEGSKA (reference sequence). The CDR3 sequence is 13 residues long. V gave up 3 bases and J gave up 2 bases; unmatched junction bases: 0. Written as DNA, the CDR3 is TGCAGTGCTAGGGGACAGACTAATGAAAAACTGTTTTTT. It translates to CSARGQTNEKLFF.

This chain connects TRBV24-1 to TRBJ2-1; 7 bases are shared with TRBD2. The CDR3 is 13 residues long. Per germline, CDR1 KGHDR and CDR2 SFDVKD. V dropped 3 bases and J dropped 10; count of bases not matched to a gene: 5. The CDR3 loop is CATSDGGRQEQFF. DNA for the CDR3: TGTGCCACCAGTGATGGCGGGAGACAGGAGCAGTTCTTC.

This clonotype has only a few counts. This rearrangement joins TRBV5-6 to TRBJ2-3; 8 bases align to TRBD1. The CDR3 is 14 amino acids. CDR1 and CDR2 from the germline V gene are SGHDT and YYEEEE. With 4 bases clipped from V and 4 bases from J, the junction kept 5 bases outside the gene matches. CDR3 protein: CASSRGQGADTQYF. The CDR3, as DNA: TGTGCCAGCAGCCGCGGACAGGGAGCAGATACGCAGTATTTT.

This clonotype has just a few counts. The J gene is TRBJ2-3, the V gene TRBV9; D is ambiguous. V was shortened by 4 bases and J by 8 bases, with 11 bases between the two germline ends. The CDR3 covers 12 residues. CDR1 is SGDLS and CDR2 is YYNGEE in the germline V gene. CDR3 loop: CASSPSAFTQYF. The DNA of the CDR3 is TGTGCCAGCAGCCCTTCGGCGTTTACGCAGTATTTT. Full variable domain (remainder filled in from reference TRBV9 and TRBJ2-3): DSGVTQTPKHLITATGQRVTLRCSPRSGDLSVYWYQQSLDQGLQFLIQYYNGEERAKGNILERFSAQQFPDLHSELNLSSLELGDSALYFCASSPSAFTQYFGPGTRLTVL.

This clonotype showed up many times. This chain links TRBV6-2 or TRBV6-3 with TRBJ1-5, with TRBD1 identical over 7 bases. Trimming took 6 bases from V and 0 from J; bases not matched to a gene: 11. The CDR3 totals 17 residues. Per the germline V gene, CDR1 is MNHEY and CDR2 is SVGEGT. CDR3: CASSSPGTAYSNQPQHF. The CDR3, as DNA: TGTGCCAGCAGCTCGCCCGGGACAGCGTATAGCAATCAGCCCCAGCATTTT.

CDR3 sequence: CASSLATGGEQFF. The CDR3 DNA follows: TGTGCCAGCAGCTTAGCCACAGGGGGCGAGCAGTTCTTC. The V gene is TRBV7-2, the J gene TRBJ2-1; 9 bases align to TRBD1. Germline-derived CDR1 and CDR2 are SGHTA and FQGNSA. The CDR3 spans 13 residues. Unmatched junction bases numbered 1, after V lost 0 bases and J lost 10 bases.

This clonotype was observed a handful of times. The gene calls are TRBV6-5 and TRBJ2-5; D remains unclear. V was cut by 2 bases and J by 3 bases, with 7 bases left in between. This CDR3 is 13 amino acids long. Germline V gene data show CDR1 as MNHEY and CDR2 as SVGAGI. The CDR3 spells CASSYRQKETQYF. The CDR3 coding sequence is TGTGCCAGCAGTTACAGGCAGAAAGAGACCCAGTACTTC.

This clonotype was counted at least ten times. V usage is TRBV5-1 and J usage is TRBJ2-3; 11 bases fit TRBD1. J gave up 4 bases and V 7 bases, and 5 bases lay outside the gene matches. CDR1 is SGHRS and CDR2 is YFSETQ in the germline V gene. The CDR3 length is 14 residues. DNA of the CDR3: TGCGCCAGCCGGGACAGGGGGGGCGCAGATACGCAGTATTTT. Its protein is CASRDRGGADTQYF.

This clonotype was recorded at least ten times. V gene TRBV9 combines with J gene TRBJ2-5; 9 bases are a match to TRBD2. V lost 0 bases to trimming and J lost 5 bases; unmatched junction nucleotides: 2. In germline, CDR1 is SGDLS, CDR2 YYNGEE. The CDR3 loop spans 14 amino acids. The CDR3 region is CASSVDLAGETQYF. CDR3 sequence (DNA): TGTGCCAGCAGCGTAGACCTAGCGGGGGAGACCCAGTACTTC.

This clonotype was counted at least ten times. The CDR3, as DNA: TGTGCCAGCAGCTTAGAGGGACAGGGCCCTTCTACTAACTATGGCTACACCTTC. Residues: CASSLEGQGPSTNYGYTF. V and J are TRBV11-2 and TRBJ1-2; 9 positions match TRBD1. The V gene's germline CDR1 is SGHAT and CDR2 FQNNGV. V shed 0 bases, J shed 0 bases, and the junction held 8 bases outside the gene matches. The CDR3 runs to 18 residues.

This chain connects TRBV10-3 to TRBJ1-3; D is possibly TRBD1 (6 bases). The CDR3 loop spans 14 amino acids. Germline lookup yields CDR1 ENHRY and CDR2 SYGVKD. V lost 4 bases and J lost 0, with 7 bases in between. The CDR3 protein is CAISGTVSGNTIYF. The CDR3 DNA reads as TGTGCCATCAGTGGGACAGTCTCTGGAAACACCATATATTTT.

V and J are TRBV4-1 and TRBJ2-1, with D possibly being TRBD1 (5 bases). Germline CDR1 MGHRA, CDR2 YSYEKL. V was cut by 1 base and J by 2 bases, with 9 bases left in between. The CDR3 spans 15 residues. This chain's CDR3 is CASSQAGQAYNEQFF. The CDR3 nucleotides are TGCGCCAGCAGCCAAGCAGGGCAAGCCTACAATGAGCAGTTCTTC.

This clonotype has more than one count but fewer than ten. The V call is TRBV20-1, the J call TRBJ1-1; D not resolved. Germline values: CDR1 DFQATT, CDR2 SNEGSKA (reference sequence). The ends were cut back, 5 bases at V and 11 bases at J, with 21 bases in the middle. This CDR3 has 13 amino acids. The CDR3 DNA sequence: TGCAGTGCTTACTGGACGCTGGGGATGTGGGCTTTCTTT. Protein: CSAYWTLGMWAFF.

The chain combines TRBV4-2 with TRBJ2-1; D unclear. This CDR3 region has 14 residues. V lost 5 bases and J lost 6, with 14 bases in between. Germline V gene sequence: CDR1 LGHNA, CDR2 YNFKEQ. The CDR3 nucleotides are TGTGCCAGCAGCGCGACAACCCTAGGCAATGAGCAGTTCTTC. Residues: CASSATTLGNEQFF.

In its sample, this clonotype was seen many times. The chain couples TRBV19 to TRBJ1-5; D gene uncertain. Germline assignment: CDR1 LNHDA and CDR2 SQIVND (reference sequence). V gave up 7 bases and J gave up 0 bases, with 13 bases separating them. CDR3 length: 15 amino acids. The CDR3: CASITTHNSNQPQHF. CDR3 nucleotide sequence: TGTGCCAGTATAACCACCCACAATAGCAATCAGCCCCAGCATTTT.

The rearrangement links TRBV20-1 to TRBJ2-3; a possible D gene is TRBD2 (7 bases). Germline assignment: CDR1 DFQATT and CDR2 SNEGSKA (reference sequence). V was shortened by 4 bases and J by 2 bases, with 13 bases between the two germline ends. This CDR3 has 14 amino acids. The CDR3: CSAKAGAFTDTQYF. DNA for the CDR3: TGCAGTGCTAAGGCGGGGGCCTTCACAGATACGCAGTATTTT.

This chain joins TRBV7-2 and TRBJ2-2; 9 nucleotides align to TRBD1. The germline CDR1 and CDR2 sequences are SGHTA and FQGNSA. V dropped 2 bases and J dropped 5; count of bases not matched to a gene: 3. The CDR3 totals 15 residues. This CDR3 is CASSLRDRVTGELFF. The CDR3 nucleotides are TGTGCCAGCAGCTTACGGGACAGGGTAACCGGGGAGCTGTTTTTT.

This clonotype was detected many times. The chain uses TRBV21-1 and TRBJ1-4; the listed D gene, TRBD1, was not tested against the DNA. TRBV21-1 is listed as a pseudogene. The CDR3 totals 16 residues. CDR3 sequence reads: CASRGCTGSRNEKLFF. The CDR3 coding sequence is TGTGCCAGCAGGGGCTGTACAGGCAGTCGTAATGAAAAACTGTTTTTT.

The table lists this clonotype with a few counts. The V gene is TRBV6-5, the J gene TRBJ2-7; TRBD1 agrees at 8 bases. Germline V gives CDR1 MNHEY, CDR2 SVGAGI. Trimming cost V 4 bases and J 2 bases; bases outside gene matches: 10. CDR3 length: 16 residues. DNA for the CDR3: TGTGCCAGCAGTTCCCGGACAGGGTTAGGAGCCTACGAGCAGTACTTC. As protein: CASSSRTGLGAYEQYF.

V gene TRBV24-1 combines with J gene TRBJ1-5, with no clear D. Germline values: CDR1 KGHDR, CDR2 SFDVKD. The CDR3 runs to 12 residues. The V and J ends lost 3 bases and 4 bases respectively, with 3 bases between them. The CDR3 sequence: CATSDRNQPQHF. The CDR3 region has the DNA TGTGCCACCAGTGATAGAAATCAGCCCCAGCATTTT.

The CDR3 region has the DNA TGCAGTGCTGCCCGCCCCCAGGGAACTACGTTGGCCAGCGAAAAGTACTTC. This sequence encodes CSAARPQGTTLASEKYF. The chain recombines TRBV20-1 with TRBJ2-7; weak D call: TRBD1 (5 bases). From germline, CDR1 is DFQATT and CDR2 SNEGSKA (reference sequence). V gave up 5 bases and J gave up 11 bases, with 34 bases separating them. The CDR3 has 17 residues.

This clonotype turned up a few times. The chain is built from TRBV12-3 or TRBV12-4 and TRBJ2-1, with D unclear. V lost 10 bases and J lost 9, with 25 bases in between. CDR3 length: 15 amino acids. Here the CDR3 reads CAIEIQTGYSGEQFF. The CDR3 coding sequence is TGTGCCATCGAAATCCAAACCGGCTACTCGGGTGAGCAGTTCTTC.

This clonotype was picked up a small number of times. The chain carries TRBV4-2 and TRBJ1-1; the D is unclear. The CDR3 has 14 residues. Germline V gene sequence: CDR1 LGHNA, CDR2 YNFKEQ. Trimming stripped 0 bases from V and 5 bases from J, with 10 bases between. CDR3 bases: TGTGCCAGCAGCCAAGATGAAGCGGCGACTGAAGCTTTCTTT. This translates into CASSQDEAATEAFF.

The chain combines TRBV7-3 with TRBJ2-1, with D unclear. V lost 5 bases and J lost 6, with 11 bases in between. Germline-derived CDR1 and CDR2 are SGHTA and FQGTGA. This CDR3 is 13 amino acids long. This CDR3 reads CASSIGPANEQFF. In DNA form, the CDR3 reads TGTGCCAGCAGCATCGGACCCGCCAATGAGCAGTTCTTC.

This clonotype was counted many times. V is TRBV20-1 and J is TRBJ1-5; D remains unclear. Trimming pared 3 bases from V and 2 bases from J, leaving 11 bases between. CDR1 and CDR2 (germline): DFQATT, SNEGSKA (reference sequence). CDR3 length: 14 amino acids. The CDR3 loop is CSASGQVRNQPQHF. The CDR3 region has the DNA TGCAGTGCTAGCGGGCAGGTTCGCAATCAGCCCCAGCATTTT.

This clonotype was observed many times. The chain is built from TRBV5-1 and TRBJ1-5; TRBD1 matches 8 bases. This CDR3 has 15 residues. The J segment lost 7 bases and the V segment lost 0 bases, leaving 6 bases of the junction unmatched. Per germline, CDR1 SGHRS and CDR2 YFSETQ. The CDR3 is CASSLEAGGGQPQHF. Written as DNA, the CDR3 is TGCGCCAGCAGCTTGGAGGCAGGGGGCGGACAGCCCCAGCATTTT.

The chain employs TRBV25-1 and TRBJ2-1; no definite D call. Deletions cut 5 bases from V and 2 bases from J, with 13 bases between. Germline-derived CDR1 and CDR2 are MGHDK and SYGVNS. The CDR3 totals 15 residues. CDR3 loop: CASSPQAPPYNEQFF. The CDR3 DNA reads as TGTGCCAGCAGTCCCCAGGCCCCACCCTACAATGAGCAGTTCTTC.